This T cell receptor beta chain was captured by sequencing in a study of blood T cell repertoires in COVID-19. Study background: PBMCs, B-cell-depleted T cells, or T cells provided the cDNA or gDNA that made up the material.

Only in-frame clones appear in the TCRdb table, and some are missing; sequencing was by immunoSEQ multiplex PCR. The sample has approximately 94,000 clones; 88% are singletons. Sequenced input: peripheral blood. This sequence was found in a woman aged 80 or over with active COVID-19.

The CDR3: CASSPRTEPYGYTF. CDR3 coding DNA: TGCGCCAGCAGCCCGCGGACAGAGCCCTATGGCTACACCTTC. V and J are TRBV4-1 and TRBJ1-2; a possible D gene is TRBD1 (6 bases). The CDR3 is made up of 14 amino acids. The V end lost 4 bases, the J end lost 4 bases, and 13 bases lay between the germline ends. The germline gives CDR1 MGHRA, CDR2 YSYEKL.